This T cell receptor beta chain was captured by sequencing in a study of technical replicates of blood from a few donors. Measured with immunoSEQ multiplex PCR; TCRdb has only the in-frame clones, and not every one. The table records roughly 100,000 clones, approximately 95% of them present only once. Sequenced material: T cells isolated from PBMCs. The receptor's source is a human donor in good health.

The CDR3 sequence is CASSIDRGRGSSYEQYF. The DNA for the CDR3 is TGTGCCAGTAGTATAGATCGAGGCAGGGGGTCCTCCTACGAGCAGTACTTC. The chain links TRBV19 to TRBJ2-7; 7 bases align to TRBD1. V lost 0 bases and J lost 0; bases outside the gene matches: 8. The CDR3 is 17 residues long. Germline V CDR1 and CDR2: LNHDA, SQIVND (reference sequence).